The source of this TCR beta chain is a study of Ad26.COV2.S vaccination and SARS-CoV-2 variants. Study-wide results and limits: Possibly, TCR breadth and depth analyses underestimated total T cell responses.

This clone was found once. The antigen is undetermined. V shed 4 bases, J shed 3 bases, and the junction held 6 bases outside the gene matches. CDR1 is SGHDT, CDR2 YYEEEE, per germline. This CDR3 is built from 14 residues. The sample's treatment: 19 received Ad26.COV2.S at low or high dose, single or two shots; about 5 received placebo; per-sample allocation not given. Sampling took place 63 days after the first vaccine or placebo injection. Libraries were prepared by immunoSEQ multiplex PCR; TCRdb keeps only in-frame clonotypes and omits some of them. The sample contains some 350,000 clones, roughly 84% of which appear only once.

The receptor was isolated from a person aged 18-65 years who received the Ad26.COV2.S COVID-19 vaccine or a placebo. The sequences come from peripheral blood, collected in a trial of Ad26.COV2.S vaccine versus placebo. This chain links TRBV5-6 with TRBJ2-7; 8 bases match TRBD2. CDR3 sequence (DNA): TGTGCCAGCAGCCGAGCGGGGGTGCACTACGAGCAGTACTTC. It specifies CASSRAGVHYEQYF.